This T cell receptor (beta chain) is drawn from a study of blood T cell repertoires in COVID-19. On the study more broadly: PBMCs, B-cell-depleted T cells, or T cells provided the cDNA or gDNA that made up the material.

Recruitment covered fewer than 25 US areas and drew participants whose ages spanned roughly 18 to 100 years. Grouping used clinical history reported by participants in a survey and questionnaire. V was clipped by 4 bases and J by 1 base, with 20 bases between them. CDR1 is SGHRS, CDR2 YFSETQ, per germline. CDR3 length: 17 residues. Profiled with immunoSEQ multiplex PCR; TCRdb holds only in-frame clones, not every one. This table has some 200,000 clones, over 75% appearing once. The sequenced sample was PBMCs or T cells enriched from blood (not recorded which). This clonotype originated in a young woman in a cohort exposed to, infected with or recovered from COVID-19 (not recorded which). The chain combines TRBV5-1 with TRBJ1-1; D is perhaps TRBD1 (5 bases). The CDR3 here is CASSPSPGGMKNTEAFF. CDR3 DNA: TGCGCCAGCAGCCCCAGTCCCGGGGGGATGAAGAACACTGAAGCTTTCTTT.